A selection of T cell receptor beta chains follows, all from one sample in a study of blood T cell repertoires in COVID-19. Method: immunoSEQ multiplex PCR; TCRdb's copy keeps in-frame clones and lacks some. The data contain some 290,000 clones, roughly 91% of them singletons. Sequencing was performed on PBMCs or T cells enriched from blood (not recorded which). These receptors all come from a woman in her twenties or thirties who had recovered from COVID-19. The CDR3 runs from the conserved cysteine through the conserved F or W. D genes are given only for firm matches. The size entry is marked missing in some rows and otherwise reads once, few, many or a size class.

v_gene	abundance	j_gene	d_gene	CDR3aa	CDR3nt
TRBV19	-	TRBJ2-1	-	CASRGTPASSYNEQFF	TGTGCCAGTAGGGGGACTCCGGCAAGCTCCTACAATGAGCAGTTCTTC
TRBV19	few	TRBJ1-4	-	CASSMPPGGVSEKLFF	TGTGCCAGTAGTATGCCCCCTGGGGGCGTTAGTGAAAAACTGTTTTTT
TRBV7-6	-	TRBJ1-6	-	CASSLSGGDNSPLHF	TGTGCCAGCAGCTTAAGTGGGGGGGATAATTCACCCCTCCACTTT
TRBV7-9	-	TRBJ2-7	TRBD1	CASSFGTADYEQYF	TGTGCCAGCAGCTTCGGGACAGCCGACTACGAGCAGTACTTC
TRBV7-2	-	TRBJ1-1	-	CASSPVSAWTEAFF	TGTGCCAGCAGCCCTGTATCCGCGTGGACTGAAGCTTTCTTT
TRBV19	-	TRBJ1-1	-	CASRNAGQLNTEAFF	TGTGCCAGTAGGAACGCCGGACAGCTAAACACTGAAGCTTTCTTT
TRBV5-1	-	TRBJ2-3	TRBD2	CASISGRAPDTQYF	TGCGCCAGCATCAGCGGGAGGGCCCCAGATACGCAGTATTTT
TRBV2	-	TRBJ1-5	TRBD1	CASSEGGTGWKPQHF	TGTGCCAGCAGTGAAGGAGGGACAGGGTGGAAGCCCCAGCATTTT
TRBV7-9	few	TRBJ1-6	-	CASSSLPLLGAALHF	TGTGCCAGCAGCTCCCTACCATTATTAGGGGCAGCCCTCCACTTT
TRBV10-3	-	TRBJ1-1	-	CAIKSPGVSTEAFF	TGTGCCATCAAAAGCCCAGGGGTGAGCACTGAAGCTTTCTTT
TRBV2	-	TRBJ1-5	-	CASSETGYSNQPQHF	TGTGCCAGCAGTGAAACAGGGTATAGCAATCAGCCCCAGCATTTT
TRBV27	-	TRBJ1-1	-	CASSLGGHAEAFF	TGTGCCAGCAGTTTAGGGGGCCACGCTGAAGCTTTCTTT
TRBV6-5	-	TRBJ2-2	-	CASSPERGTRLFF	TGTGCCAGCAGCCCGGAGAGGGGGACGCGGCTGTTTTTT
TRBV11-2	-	TRBJ1-1	-	CASSLVSGVNTEAFF	TGTGCCAGCAGCTTAGTGTCGGGGGTGAACACTGAAGCTTTCTTT
TRBV19	-	TRBJ1-5	-	CASSTRAVVYSNQPQHF	TGTGCCAGTAGTACGAGAGCGGTGGTTTATAGCAATCAGCCCCAGCATTTT
TRBV4-1	-	TRBJ1-1	TRBD1	CASMRQGAQNEAFF	TGCGCCAGCATGCGACAGGGGGCGCAGAATGAAGCTTTCTTT
TRBV27	once	TRBJ1-6	-	CASYPQGTGYNSPLHF	TGTGCCAGCTACCCGCAGGGAACAGGCTATAATTCACCCCTCCACTTT
TRBV25-1	few	TRBJ2-5	TRBD1	CASSKGRGQWETQYF	TGTGCCAGCAGCAAGGGAAGGGGGCAGTGGGAGACCCAGTACTTC
TRBV11-2	-	TRBJ1-3	-	CASSWTVNSGNTIYF	TGTGCCAGCAGCTGGACAGTAAACTCTGGAAACACCATATATTTT
TRBV11-3	-	TRBJ1-1	-	CASSRTGNTEAFF	TGTGCCAGCAGCCGAACGGGTAACACTGAAGCTTTCTTT
TRBV5-1	-	TRBJ1-2	-	CASSPGLSYGYTF	TGCGCCAGCAGCCCGGGACTATCCTATGGCTACACCTTC
TRBV28	once	TRBJ1-4	-	CASSPTADEKLFF	TGTGCCAGCAGCCCAACAGCGGATGAAAAACTGTTTTTT
TRBV9	once	TRBJ2-1	TRBD2	CASSVGTSGRSEQFF	TGTGCCAGCAGCGTGGGGACTAGCGGGAGATCTGAGCAGTTCTTC
TRBV25-1	-	TRBJ1-3	-	CASSEYSREGNTIYF	TGTGCCAGCAGTGAATATTCGAGGGAAGGAAACACCATATATTTT
TRBV3-1/TRBV3-2	-	TRBJ2-1	-	CASSHYKRSTYNEQFF	TGTGCCAGCAGCCATTATAAGCGGAGCACCTACAATGAGCAGTTCTTC
TRBV6-5	-	TRBJ1-4	TRBD1	CASRGTGHNEKLFF	TGTGCCAGCAGAGGGACAGGACATAATGAAAAACTGTTTTTT
TRBV19	-	TRBJ2-1	TRBD1	CASSVGQGAYNEQFF	TGTGCCAGTAGTGTGGGACAGGGAGCCTACAATGAGCAGTTCTTC
TRBV9	-	TRBJ1-2	TRBD1	CASSPGRQGDSYTF	TGTGCCAGCAGCCCAGGACGACAGGGTGACAGCTACACCTTC
TRBV27	once	TRBJ2-1	TRBD2	CASSPGTSVYNEQFF	TGTGCCAGCAGTCCCGGGACTAGCGTCTACAATGAGCAGTTCTTC
TRBV6-5	-	TRBJ1-1	-	CASSQAGLNTEAFF	TGTGCCAGCTCCCAGGCAGGGTTGAACACTGAAGCTTTCTTT
TRBV18	-	TRBJ1-6	TRBD1	CASSPGQAGQDGTLHF	TGTGCCAGCTCACCGGGCCAAGCGGGACAGGATGGGACCCTCCACTTT
TRBV4-1	-	TRBJ1-2	-	CASSAHSTGQDGYTF	TGCGCCAGCAGCGCACACTCTACAGGGCAGGATGGCTACACCTTC
TRBV29-1	-	TRBJ2-4	TRBD2	CSVASGSDIQYF	TGCAGCGTTGCTAGCGGGAGTGACATTCAGTACTTC
TRBV28	-	TRBJ2-5	TRBD2	CASSLFIAGVGSETQYF	TGTGCCAGCAGTTTATTCATAGCGGGAGTCGGTAGTGAGACCCAGTACTTC
TRBV5-8	-	TRBJ1-1	-	CASSLFWSGTEAFF	TGTGCCAGCAGCTTGTTTTGGTCCGGGACTGAAGCTTTCTTT
TRBV19	-	TRBJ1-1	-	CASSIVGGADRGAFF	TGTGCCAGTAGTATAGTTGGGGGGGCCGACCGTGGAGCTTTCTTT
TRBV5-1	-	TRBJ2-7	TRBD2	CASSLARDYAEQYF	TGCGCCAGCAGCTTGGCCCGGGACTACGCCGAGCAGTACTTC
TRBV28	-	TRBJ2-7	-	CASSPSRGSYEQYF	TGTGCCAGCAGTCCCAGTCGAGGGTCCTACGAGCAGTACTTC
TRBV2	few	TRBJ2-3	-	CASKTRQGLTDTQYF	TGTGCCAGCAAGACTCGGCAGGGCCTCACAGATACGCAGTATTTT
TRBV10-3	-	TRBJ1-2	-	CAISEGTISHGYTF	TGTGCCATCAGTGAGGGCACCATATCCCATGGCTACACCTTC
TRBV4-1	once	TRBJ2-1	-	CASSQDRGYNEQFF	TGCGCCAGCAGCCAAGATCGGGGGTACAATGAGCAGTTCTTC
TRBV5-1	-	TRBJ1-2	TRBD1	CASSPGTGHLYGYTF	TGCGCCAGCAGCCCTGGGACAGGGCATCTCTATGGCTACACCTTC
TRBV19	-	TRBJ2-1	TRBD2	CASSIAGGHPEQFF	TGTGCCAGTAGTATAGCGGGAGGCCACCCTGAGCAGTTCTTC
TRBV7-9	-	TRBJ1-1	TRBD1	CASSLIAGGVTEAFF	TGTGCCAGCAGCCTAATCGCAGGGGGAGTAACTGAAGCTTTCTTT
TRBV28	-	TRBJ1-1	-	CASRRLTGSTEAFF	TGTGCCAGCAGGCGTCTAACAGGGAGCACTGAAGCTTTCTTT
TRBV12-5	-	TRBJ1-2	-	CASATDMATYGYTF	TGTGCTAGTGCCACGGACATGGCCACATATGGCTACACCTTC
TRBV21-1	once	TRBJ2-7	-	CASSRMGRLLHEQYF	TGTGCCAGCAGCCGGATGGGGAGACTCCTTCACGAGCAGTACTTC
TRBV19	-	TRBJ2-4	-	CASSSLGRKNIQYF	TGTGCCAGTAGCTCTCTCGGCAGGAAAAACATTCAGTACTTC